Listed below are T cell receptor beta chains from one sample, sequenced in a study of T cells in Graves' hyperthyroidism and ophthalmopathy. TCRdb used MiXCR to reprocess the multiplex PCR reads, holding one entry per CDR3 protein. The sample records hundreds of thousands of distinct CDR3 sequences, more than 13% being singletons. Sequenced: blood. These receptors came from a man between 50 and 59 years old with Graves' ophthalmopathy. Both conserved end residues are part of each CDR3. A D gene is named only where the DNA matches it firmly. Clone size appears in some rows only: once, few, many, or a class for an expanded clone.

CDR3aa: CASTRQGGYEEQYF
CDR3nt: TGTGCCAGCACCAGACAGGGGGGATATGAGGAGCAGTACTTC
v_gene: TRBV6-1
j_gene: TRBJ2-7
abundance: many
d_gene: TRBD1

CDR3aa: CASMSGTSYEQYF
CDR3nt: TGTGCCAGCATGAGCGGGACCTCCTACGAGCAGTACTTC
v_gene: TRBV5-6
j_gene: TRBJ2-7
abundance: many
d_gene: TRBD2

CDR3aa: CASRGTSGLNEQFF
CDR3nt: TGTGCCAGCAGGGGGACTAGCGGGCTCAATGAGCAGTTCTTC
v_gene: TRBV12-3/TRBV12-4
j_gene: TRBJ2-1
abundance: many
d_gene: TRBD2

CDR3aa: CATSSVRSGETQYF
CDR3nt: TGTGCCACCAGCTCTGTCCGGAGCGGGGAGACCCAGTACTTC
v_gene: TRBV15
j_gene: TRBJ2-5
abundance: many
d_gene: -

CDR3aa: CAWSVLTGGPGELFF
CDR3nt: TGTGCCTGGAGTGTACTGACGGGAGGGCCCGGGGAGCTGTTTTTT
v_gene: TRBV30
j_gene: TRBJ2-2
abundance: many
d_gene: TRBD2

CDR3aa: CASSPQGAVSEAFF
CDR3nt: TGTGCCAGCTCACCACAGGGGGCGGTATCTGAAGCTTTCTTT
v_gene: TRBV18
j_gene: TRBJ1-1
abundance: many
d_gene: TRBD1

CDR3aa: CASSHSSGTGNEQYF
CDR3nt: TGTGCCAGCAGCCATTCCTCCGGGACAGGGAACGAGCAGTACTTC
v_gene: TRBV7-8
j_gene: TRBJ2-7
abundance: many
d_gene: TRBD1

CDR3aa: CASSLWASGTYEQYF
CDR3nt: TGTGCCAGCAGCCTCTGGGCTAGCGGAACCTACGAGCAGTACTTC
v_gene: TRBV12-3/TRBV12-4
j_gene: TRBJ2-7
abundance: few
d_gene: TRBD2

CDR3aa: CASSLVGGVGGEQYF
CDR3nt: TGCGCCAGCAGCTTGGTGGGGGGCGTCGGTGGCGAGCAGTACTTC
v_gene: TRBV5-1
j_gene: TRBJ2-7
abundance: many
d_gene: -

CDR3aa: CASSSLAGGPGTQYF
CDR3nt: TGTGCCAGCAGCTCTCTAGCGGGAGGGCCTGGGACCCAGTACTTC
v_gene: TRBV11-2
j_gene: TRBJ2-5
abundance: -
d_gene: TRBD2

CDR3aa: CASSPGLAGVPSYNEQFF
CDR3nt: TGTGCCAGCAGCCCCGGCCTAGCGGGAGTTCCGTCCTACAATGAGCAGTTCTTC
v_gene: TRBV7-8
j_gene: TRBJ2-1
abundance: many
d_gene: TRBD2

CDR3aa: CSARDPLAGWETQYF
CDR3nt: TGCAGTGCTAGAGATCCACTAGCGGGGTGGGAGACCCAGTACTTC
v_gene: TRBV20-1
j_gene: TRBJ2-5
abundance: many
d_gene: TRBD2

CDR3aa: CASSQRGTIYF
CDR3nt: TGTGCCAGCAGCCAACGGGGCACCATATATTTT
v_gene: TRBV7-9
j_gene: TRBJ1-3
abundance: -
d_gene: -

CDR3aa: CASSQVEGNGYTF
CDR3nt: TGTGCCAGCAGCCAAGTGGAGGGGAACGGCTACACCTTC
v_gene: TRBV3-1
j_gene: TRBJ1-2
abundance: many
d_gene: -

CDR3aa: CATAMNTEAFF
CDR3nt: TGTGCCACCGCAATGAACACTGAAGCTTTCTTT
v_gene: TRBV10-3
j_gene: TRBJ1-1
abundance: many
d_gene: -

CDR3aa: CASSPLAGGPRHTDTQYF
CDR3nt: TGTGCCAGCAGCCCCTTAGCGGGAGGGCCTCGACATACAGATACGCAGTATTTT
v_gene: TRBV12-3/TRBV12-4
j_gene: TRBJ2-3
abundance: few
d_gene: TRBD2

CDR3aa: CASSLEVGLYEQYF
CDR3nt: TGTGCCAGCAGTTTAGAGGTGGGGCTCTACGAGCAGTACTTC
v_gene: TRBV27
j_gene: TRBJ2-7
abundance: -
d_gene: -

CDR3aa: CSATKGDTQYF
CDR3nt: TGCAGTGCTACGAAAGGGGATACGCAGTATTTT
v_gene: TRBV20-1
j_gene: TRBJ2-3
abundance: many
d_gene: -

CDR3aa: CASSWGGSGITGELFF
CDR3nt: TGTGCCAGCAGCTGGGGGGGTAGCGGGATAACCGGGGAGCTGTTTTTT
v_gene: TRBV7-8
j_gene: TRBJ2-2
abundance: many
d_gene: TRBD2

CDR3aa: CASSPAGAYNEQFF
CDR3nt: TGCGCCAGCAGCCCGGCAGGGGCATACAATGAGCAGTTCTTC
v_gene: TRBV5-1
j_gene: TRBJ2-1
abundance: many
d_gene: -

CDR3aa: CSARDTSGRARNEQFF
CDR3nt: TGCAGTGCTAGGGATACTAGCGGGAGGGCCCGGAATGAGCAGTTCTTC
v_gene: TRBV20-1
j_gene: TRBJ2-1
abundance: many
d_gene: TRBD2

CDR3aa: CATSDTSGSSYNEQFF
CDR3nt: TGTGCCACCAGTGATACTAGCGGGAGCTCCTACAATGAGCAGTTCTTC
v_gene: TRBV24-1
j_gene: TRBJ2-1
abundance: many
d_gene: TRBD2

CDR3aa: CASSGGQNTGELFF
CDR3nt: TGTGCCAGCAGCGGCGGACAGAACACCGGGGAGCTGTTTTTT
v_gene: TRBV7-8
j_gene: TRBJ2-2
abundance: many
d_gene: -

CDR3aa: CASSEVGIWNQPQHF
CDR3nt: TGTGCCAGCAGTGAAGTGGGTATTTGGAATCAGCCCCAGCATTTT
v_gene: TRBV6-1
j_gene: TRBJ1-5
abundance: many
d_gene: -

CDR3aa: CASTASGSPYNEQFF
CDR3nt: TGTGCCAGTACCGCGAGCGGGAGTCCCTACAATGAGCAGTTCTTC
v_gene: TRBV19
j_gene: TRBJ2-1
abundance: -
d_gene: TRBD2

CDR3aa: CASSRSLLSGRSYNEQFF
CDR3nt: TGTGCCAGCAGTAGGAGCTTGCTCAGCGGGAGGTCCTACAATGAGCAGTTCTTC
v_gene: TRBV6-1
j_gene: TRBJ2-1
abundance: many
d_gene: TRBD2

CDR3aa: CASRRSGRRLEETQYF
CDR3nt: TGTGCCAGCAGACGTAGCGGGAGGAGGTTAGAGGAGACCCAGTACTTC
v_gene: TRBV28
j_gene: TRBJ2-5
abundance: many
d_gene: TRBD2

CDR3aa: CASSPLTGVNDGYTF
CDR3nt: TGTGCCAGCAGCCCACTGACAGGGGTGAATGATGGCTACACCTTC
v_gene: TRBV7-2
j_gene: TRBJ1-2
abundance: many
d_gene: TRBD1

CDR3aa: CSAAILSVTSGKGYEQYF
CDR3nt: TGCAGTGCGGCTATATTATCGGTGACTAGCGGGAAAGGCTACGAGCAGTACTTC
v_gene: TRBV20-1
j_gene: TRBJ2-7
abundance: many
d_gene: TRBD2

CDR3aa: CASSPDRDQYF
CDR3nt: TGTGCCAGCTCACCGGACAGGGACCAGTACTTC
v_gene: TRBV18
j_gene: TRBJ2-5
abundance: many
d_gene: TRBD1

CDR3aa: CAISAGVRDYGYTF
CDR3nt: TGTGCCATCAGTGCGGGGGTAAGGGACTATGGCTACACCTTC
v_gene: TRBV10-3
j_gene: TRBJ1-2
abundance: many
d_gene: -

CDR3aa: CATSRTGVYTDTQYF
CDR3nt: TGTGCCACCAGTAGGACAGGGGTCTACACAGATACGCAGTATTTT
v_gene: TRBV24-1
j_gene: TRBJ2-3
abundance: few
d_gene: TRBD1

CDR3aa: CSARDPGVAGAGEQFF
CDR3nt: TGCAGTGCTAGAGACCCTGGGGTAGCGGGAGCCGGTGAGCAGTTCTTC
v_gene: TRBV20-1
j_gene: TRBJ2-1
abundance: -
d_gene: TRBD2

CDR3aa: CASSLGREFMRYNEQFF
CDR3nt: TGTGCCAGCAGCTTAGGCAGGGAATTTATGAGATACAATGAGCAGTTCTTC
v_gene: TRBV7-3
j_gene: TRBJ2-1
abundance: few
d_gene: -

CDR3aa: CSARDATSGRSRDEQFF
CDR3nt: TGCAGTGCTAGAGATGCGACTAGCGGGAGGTCCCGGGATGAGCAGTTCTTC
v_gene: TRBV20-1
j_gene: TRBJ2-1
abundance: -
d_gene: TRBD2

CDR3aa: CASSQGRTGMNTEAFF
CDR3nt: TGCGCCAGCAGCCAAGGGAGAACAGGGATGAACACTGAAGCTTTCTTT
v_gene: TRBV4-1
j_gene: TRBJ1-1
abundance: few
d_gene: -

CDR3aa: CASGLGEGGTDTQYF
CDR3nt: TGTGCTAGTGGTTTGGGAGAGGGAGGCACAGATACGCAGTATTTT
v_gene: TRBV12-5
j_gene: TRBJ2-3
abundance: many
d_gene: -

CDR3aa: CAISATLTDTQYF
CDR3nt: TGTGCCATCAGTGCCACTCTCACAGATACGCAGTATTTT
v_gene: TRBV10-3
j_gene: TRBJ2-3
abundance: -
d_gene: -

CDR3aa: CASSEATMGQYMNTEAFF
CDR3nt: TGTGCCAGCAGTGAAGCGACTATGGGACAGTACATGAACACTGAAGCTTTCTTT
v_gene: TRBV6-1
j_gene: TRBJ1-1
abundance: many
d_gene: TRBD1

CDR3aa: CSARDILREQFF
CDR3nt: TGCAGTGCTAGAGATATTCTTCGTGAGCAGTTCTTC
v_gene: TRBV20-1
j_gene: TRBJ2-1
abundance: -
d_gene: -

CDR3aa: CASIFMGTSGRGTGELFF
CDR3nt: TGTGCCAGCATCTTTATGGGGACTAGCGGGAGGGGCACCGGGGAGCTGTTTTTT
v_gene: TRBV12-3/TRBV12-4
j_gene: TRBJ2-2
abundance: many
d_gene: TRBD2

CDR3aa: CSARVLSTDTQYF
CDR3nt: TGCAGTGCTAGGGTCCTTAGCACAGATACGCAGTATTTT
v_gene: TRBV20-1
j_gene: TRBJ2-3
abundance: many
d_gene: -

CDR3aa: CSASRAGGGTEAFF
CDR3nt: TGCAGTGCTAGTAGGGCGGGTGGGGGCACTGAAGCTTTCTTT
v_gene: TRBV20-1
j_gene: TRBJ1-1
abundance: few
d_gene: -

CDR3aa: CASSLNGYNEQFF
CDR3nt: TGTGCCAGCAGCTTAAACGGGTACAATGAGCAGTTCTTC
v_gene: TRBV7-3
j_gene: TRBJ2-1
abundance: many
d_gene: -

CDR3aa: CASSIGLEQTLYKPQHF
CDR3nt: TGTGCCAGTAGTATTGGTCTAGAACAGACGCTTTATAAACCCCAGCATTTT
v_gene: TRBV19
j_gene: TRBJ1-5
abundance: few
d_gene: -

CDR3aa: CASGAGLPSTDTQYF
CDR3nt: TGTGCCAGCGGGGCTGGGCTGCCTAGCACAGATACGCAGTATTTT
v_gene: TRBV2
j_gene: TRBJ2-3
abundance: -
d_gene: -

CDR3aa: CASSLWGPGNTIYF
CDR3nt: TGTGCCAGCAGCTTGTGGGGGCCGGGAAACACCATATATTTT
v_gene: TRBV13
j_gene: TRBJ1-3
abundance: many
d_gene: -

CDR3aa: CASYRGPEAFF
CDR3nt: TGTGCCAGTTACAGGGGGCCCGAAGCTTTCTTT
v_gene: TRBV19
j_gene: TRBJ1-1
abundance: -
d_gene: TRBD1

CDR3aa: CASSLEGTSYEQYF
CDR3nt: TGTGCCAGCAGCTTAGAAGGGACGTCCTACGAGCAGTACTTC
v_gene: TRBV11-3
j_gene: TRBJ2-7
abundance: -
d_gene: -

CDR3aa: CAWSAGTGGRDTQYF
CDR3nt: TGTGCCTGGAGTGCTGGGACAGGGGGCAGAGATACGCAGTATTTT
v_gene: TRBV30
j_gene: TRBJ2-3
abundance: many
d_gene: TRBD1

CDR3aa: CAWAPGHGTYEQYF
CDR3nt: TGTGCCTGGGCGCCCGGACACGGGACCTACGAGCAGTACTTC
v_gene: TRBV30
j_gene: TRBJ2-7
abundance: -
d_gene: -

CDR3aa: CATSDFKSGYTF
CDR3nt: TGTGCCACCAGTGATTTCAAAAGTGGCTACACCTTC
v_gene: TRBV24-1
j_gene: TRBJ1-2
abundance: -
d_gene: -

CDR3aa: CASSHRSPYEQYF
CDR3nt: TGTGCCAGCAGCCATCGGAGCCCCTACGAGCAGTACTTC
v_gene: TRBV14
j_gene: TRBJ2-7
abundance: few
d_gene: -